This TCR beta chain was recorded in a study of shared clonotypes between healthy human individuals. Study-wide points: Blood alone was sampled, and tissue repertoires likely differ. A small donor pool kept down the genetic and exposure-history diversity that was represented.

CDR1 and CDR2 from the germline V gene are MNHEY and SMNVEV (reference sequence). This CDR3 has 13 residues. V lost 5 bases to trimming and J lost 3 bases, with 10 bases between them. For each subset, genomic DNA was distributed in equal portions over several immunoSEQ plates. Some clones are missing from TCRdb's copy, which holds only in-frame ones; the method was immunoSEQ multiplex PCR. The table shows over 400,000 clones, with 70% to 85% occurring only once. Concerning this clone: Antigen: not known.

This sequence originates from a woman in her 40s in good health. Some clones in this sample may be carry-over from other donors' samples. The chain links TRBV27 to TRBJ1-1; D gene unclear. Material for sequencing was PBMCs. DNA of the CDR3: TGTGCCAGCAGTCCACATTATGACACTGAAGCTTTCTTT. It codes for CASSPHYDTEAFF.